Shown below are 29 T cell receptor beta chains from a single sample sequenced in a study of vaccination and CD4 T cells after COVID-19 (dated by TCRdb to between 2021 and 2022). These TCRs' antigens remain unknown. Taken with the paper, the label for treatment or condition translates to: approximately nine-day PBMC culture with coronavirus spike peptide pools or control peptides (ViraFEST assay). CD4+ T cells from unexposed donors were collected before the COVID-19 pandemic (2011-2018). The library came from PCR. Sequenced using an Illumina iSeq 100. DNA from cultured CD4+ T cells underwent TCR sequencing with the Oncomine TCR Beta short-read assay at the Johns Hopkins FTIC core. Through fastp at Q25 and MiXCR, TCRdb rebuilt clones from the public reads, retaining in-frame beta chains. Rows matching on CDR3 protein sequence are summarized as one entry with the most common DNA and genes. In all, the sample holds about 6,600 distinct CDR3 sequences, and around 29% of those were seen once. The leading ten clones occupy 31% of the sample.

The sample consisted of CD4+ T cells from blood, cultured in vitro. These receptor sequences come from a human donor in good health.

This clonotype was seen more than once but under ten times. The gene calls are TRBV7-6 and TRBJ2-3; D gene unclear. Trimming shortened V by 3 bases and J by 6 bases, and 10 bases separated the two germline ends. CDR3 length equals 13 residues. From germline, CDR1 is SGHVS and CDR2 FNYEAQ. CDR3 bases: TGTGCCAGCAGCTTCTTCCCCGGGGATACGCAGTATTTT. Translated, it gives CASSFFPGDTQYF.

In the case of this clonotype: No conserved phenylalanine or tryptophan is present at the end of the CDR3, so a read error is the likely explanation. The rearrangement links TRBV25-1 to TRBJ1-5; D is ambiguous. CDR1 and CDR2 (germline): MGHDK, SYGVNS. Trimming removed 3 bases at V and 5 bases at J, with 17 bases between. This CDR3 has 16 residues. The CDR3 loop reads CASSDSSVVEDQPQHL. As DNA, the CDR3 is TGTGCCAGCAGTGACTCGTCCGTTGTCGAGGATCAGCCCCAGCATCTT.

In this sample, this clonotype turned up once. The V and J genes are TRBV5-6 and TRBJ2-1; no clear D. The CDR3 sequence is 13 residues long. In germline, CDR1 is SGHDT, CDR2 YYEEEE. V was shortened by 2 bases and J by 4 bases, with 7 bases between the two germline ends. Here the CDR3 reads CASSFRRYNEQFF. CDR3 DNA sequence: TGTGCCAGCAGCTTCCGACGGTACAATGAGCAGTTCTTC.

This clonotype was recorded a few times. This sequence joins TRBV20-1 and TRBJ1-1; 7 nucleotides line up with TRBD1. CDR1 and CDR2 (germline): DFQATT, SNEGSKA (reference sequence). The CDR3 is 13 amino acids. V shed 7 bases, J shed 4 bases, and the junction held 9 bases outside the gene matches. CDR3 bases: TGCAGTGGTGTCAGGTCAGGGGGCACTGAAGCTTTCTTT. The encoded protein is CSGVRSGGTEAFF.

This clonotype was found a few times. The chain combines TRBV6-1 with TRBJ1-5; D unresolved. Germline values: CDR1 MNHNS, CDR2 SASEGT. The CDR3 extends over 12 amino acids. V lost 6 bases and J 4 bases, leaving 7 bases between the germline ends. CDR3 loop: CASSAENQPQHF. CDR3 coding DNA: TGTGCCAGCAGCGCGGAGAATCAGCCCCAGCATTTT.

The gene calls are TRBV6-1 and TRBJ1-1; 9 bases map to TRBD1. This CDR3 is 14 amino acids long. Germline-derived CDR1 and CDR2 are MNHNS and SASEGT. V lost 7 bases and J lost 2; bases outside the gene matches: 5. The CDR3 region is CASTRTGVNTEAFF. For the CDR3, the DNA is TGTGCCAGCACCAGGACAGGGGTAAACACTGAAGCTTTCTTT.

In its sample, this clonotype was seen a few times. The rearrangement links TRBV2 to TRBJ1-1, with D unresolved. Trimming left V 2 bases short and J 2 bases short, with 6 bases between. Germline lookup yields CDR1 SNHLY and CDR2 FYNNEI. This CDR3 has 13 residues. CDR3: CASSERANTEAFF. In DNA, the CDR3 is TGTGCCAGCAGTGAAAGGGCAAACACTGAAGCTTTCTTT.

The sample holds a few counts of this clonotype. This chain's CDR3 is CASSYRGTGELFF. CDR3 bases: TGTGCCAGCAGTTACAGAGGGACCGGGGAGCTGTTTTTT. This chain links TRBV6-5 with TRBJ2-2, with D perhaps TRBD2 (5 bases). Trimming removed 2 bases from V and 5 bases from J, with 6 bases in between. The CDR3 runs 13 residues. Per germline, CDR1 MNHEY and CDR2 SVGAGI.

The V call is TRBV18, the J call TRBJ2-7; 16 positions match TRBD2. V shed 5 bases, J shed 4 bases, and the junction held 14 bases outside the gene matches. The CDR3 runs 19 residues. CDR1 and CDR2 (germline): KGHSH, LQKENI. DNA of the CDR3: TGTGCCAGCTCATATACCCGGGGACTAGCGGGGGGGCCTCGATACGAGCAGTACTTC. Its protein product is CASSYTRGLAGGPRYEQYF. Variable domain in full (rest from reference TRBV18 and TRBJ2-7): NAGVMQNPRHLVRRRGQEARLRCSPMKGHSHVYWYRQLPEEGLKFMVYLQKENIIDESGMPKERFSAEFPKEGPSILRIQQVVRGDSAAYFCASSYTRGLAGGPRYEQYFGPGTRLTVT.

This clonotype has just a few counts. The CDR3, as DNA: TGTGCCAGCAGCGCTCGACAGGGGTCGGTGAACACTGAAGCTTTCTTT. It encodes CASSARQGSVNTEAFF. The chain recombines TRBV7-9 with TRBJ1-1; 8 nucleotides align to TRBD1. From germline, CDR1 is SEHNR and CDR2 FQNEAQ (reference sequence). The ends lost 5 bases at V and 0 bases at J; junction bases unmatched: 8. This CDR3 has 16 amino acids.

The CDR3 protein is CASRDSSGANVLTF. For the CDR3, the DNA is TGTGCCAGCCGCGATTCCTCTGGGGCCAACGTCCTGACTTTC. This chain links TRBV6-4 with TRBJ2-6; D is unclear. The V end lost 8 bases, the J end lost 0 bases, and 8 bases lay between the germline ends. The CDR3 is made up of 14 amino acids. Germline CDR1 is MRHNA and CDR2 is SNTAGT.

The chain uses TRBV5-6 and TRBJ1-2; TRBD1 aligns across 7 bases. This CDR3 is built from 13 residues. Trimming at V came to 4 bases and at J to 5 bases, leaving 5 bases not matched to a gene. Germline CDR1 SGHDT, CDR2 YYEEEE. The CDR3 DNA follows: TGTGCCAGCAGCACCGGGACAGCGTATGGCTACACCTTC. Its translation is CASSTGTAYGYTF. Based on the CDR3 plus reference TRBV5-6 and TRBJ1-2, the full variable domain is DAGVTQSPTHLIKTRGQQVTLRCSPKSGHDTVSWYQQALGQGPQFIFQYYEEEERQRGNFPDRFSGHQFPNYSSELNVNALLLGDSALYLCASSTGTAYGYTFGSGTRLTVV.

The CDR3 DNA reads TGTGCCACCAGCCATGGCAGGCCGCATCAGCCCCAGCATTTT. This gives the protein CATSHGRPHQPQHF. V and J are TRBV15 and TRBJ1-5; D not certain. This CDR3 spans 14 amino acids. Between the trimmed V and J ends, which lost 5 bases and 5 bases, there was a span of 13 bases. Germline assignment: CDR1 LNHNV and CDR2 YYDKDF (reference sequence).

In its sample, this clonotype was seen a few times. The CDR3 DNA sequence: TGTGCCAGCAGCTTAGCGGAGTCCGGAGTGAGCACCTTC. Its protein is CASSLAESGVSTF. This sequence joins TRBV7-8 and TRBJ1-2; D remains ambiguous. Trimming left V 0 bases short and J 13 bases short, with 15 bases between. Looked up from germline, CDR1 is SGHVS and CDR2 is FQNEAQ. This CDR3 has 13 residues.

This clonotype is termed medium-sized. The chain is built from TRBV27 and TRBJ1-5; D not resolved. Germline lookup yields CDR1 MNHEY and CDR2 SMNVEV (reference sequence). The V end lost 3 bases, the J end lost 4 bases, and 7 bases lay between the germline ends. The CDR3 spans 13 residues. Here the CDR3 reads CASSFSRNQPQHF. The CDR3 bases are TGTGCCAGCAGTTTCAGCCGAAATCAGCCCCAGCATTTT.

This clonotype is judged medium-sized. V and J are TRBV27 and TRBJ1-5, with 7 bases that match TRBD1. CDR1 and CDR2 from the germline V gene are MNHEY and SMNVEV (reference sequence). J gave up 2 bases and V 5 bases, and 9 bases lay outside the gene matches. The CDR3 consists of 16 residues. The chain's CDR3 is CASSPNRGRGNQPQHF. The CDR3, as DNA: TGTGCCAGCAGTCCCAACAGGGGTCGTGGCAATCAGCCCCAGCATTTT.

This clonotype came up a few times. The rearrangement joins TRBV6-1 to TRBJ1-6; D gene unclear. Trimming removed 6 bases from V and 0 bases from J, with 9 bases in between. The CDR3 runs 15 residues. Germline V gives CDR1 MNHNS, CDR2 SASEGT. The CDR3 spells CASREGFSYNSPLHF. The CDR3 DNA reads TGTGCCAGCAGAGAGGGTTTCTCCTATAATTCACCCCTCCACTTT.

In its sample, this clonotype is medium-sized (0.01 to 0.1%). The chain carries TRBV6-1 and TRBJ1-5; a weak D match, TRBD1 (5 bases). Germline CDR1 reads MNHNS; CDR2 reads SASEGT. V was cut by 6 bases and J by 7 bases, with 19 bases left in between. CDR3 length: 15 residues. The CDR3 spells CASRETGTPRQPQHF. The DNA for the CDR3 is TGTGCCAGCAGAGAAACAGGAACCCCCAGACAGCCCCAGCATTTT.

This clonotype came up a few times. V and J are TRBV15 and TRBJ1-1; TRBD1 might be the D (6 bases). V was cut by 7 bases and J by 4 bases, with 16 bases left in between. CDR3 length equals 14 residues. Germline assignment: CDR1 LNHNV and CDR2 YYDKDF (reference sequence). CDR3 region: CATTATGFITEAFF. Written as DNA, the CDR3 is TGTGCCACCACGGCGACAGGATTTATCACTGAAGCTTTCTTT.

This clonotype was picked up a small number of times. The V gene is TRBV6-4, the J gene TRBJ2-1, with 7 bases matching TRBD2. Germline V CDR1 and CDR2: MRHNA, SNTAGT. With 3 bases clipped from V and 6 bases from J, the junction kept 8 bases outside the gene matches. This CDR3 region has 15 residues. CDR3 DNA sequence: TGTGCCAGCAGTGAGGGACTACAGATGCGCAATGAGCAGTTCTTC. It translates to CASSEGLQMRNEQFF.

The rearrangement links TRBV6-1 to TRBJ1-2, with D unclear. The V and J ends lost 6 bases and 0 bases respectively, with 11 bases between them. The length of the CDR3 is 14 residues. Germline V CDR1 and CDR2: MNHNS, SASEGT. The CDR3 spells CASSASRANYGYTF. In DNA, the CDR3 is TGTGCCAGCAGCGCCTCGCGAGCTAACTATGGCTACACCTTC.

The chain recombines TRBV6-1 with TRBJ1-3; D remains unclear. CDR3 length: 17 residues. V was shortened by 1 base and J by 3 bases, with 16 bases between the two germline ends. CDR1 is MNHNS and CDR2 is SASEGT in the germline V gene. CDR3 amino acids: CASSEGRYGVGGNTIYF. The CDR3 region has the DNA TGTGCCAGCAGTGAAGGGAGGTACGGGGTTGGTGGAAACACCATATATTTT.

This clonotype has only a few counts. This chain connects TRBV21-1 to TRBJ2-5; TRBD1 is the table's D call, not checked against the DNA. TRBV21-1 has pseudogene status. CDR3 length: 14 amino acids. This chain's CDR3 is CASFSWSGEETQYF. The CDR3 DNA is TGTGCCAGCTTTAGTTGGTCGGGGGAAGAGACCCAGTACTTC.

This clonotype was counted between two and nine times. As DNA, the CDR3 is TGCAGTGCTAGAGAGCCGCTTGACCTTAACTATGGCTACACCTTC. Protein product: CSAREPLDLNYGYTF. The chain joins TRBV20-1 to TRBJ1-2, with D hard to call. Germline lookup yields CDR1 DFQATT and CDR2 SNEGSKA (reference sequence). Trimming took 0 bases from V and 1 from J, leaving 12 bases between them. CDR3 length equals 15 residues.

The genes are TRBV20-1 and TRBJ1-2; weak D call: TRBD1 (5 bases). The germline V gene has CDR1 DFQATT and CDR2 SNEGSKA (reference sequence). V was clipped by 0 bases and J by 8 bases, with 13 bases between them. This CDR3 is 13 amino acids long. The CDR3 reads CSARDAGRSGYTF. CDR3 bases: TGCAGTGCTAGAGATGCAGGGCGAAGCGGCTACACCTTC.

The CDR3 is CASSLGIPQETQYF. CDR3 coding DNA: TGTGCCAGCAGCTTAGGTATTCCCCAAGAGACCCAGTACTTC. This sequence joins TRBV7-6 and TRBJ2-5; D remains ambiguous. CDR1 and CDR2 from the germline V gene are SGHVS and FNYEAQ. Between the trimmed V and J ends, which lost 1 base and 1 base, there was a span of 7 bases. The CDR3 covers 14 residues. Full variable domain (rest looked up from reference TRBV7-6 and TRBJ2-5): GAGVSQSPRYKVTKRGQDVALRCDPISGHVSLYWYRQALGQGPEFLTYFNYEAQQDKSGLPNDRFSAERPEGSISTLTIQRTEQRDSAMYRCASSLGIPQETQYFGPGTRLLVL.

The V gene is TRBV7-2, the J gene TRBJ1-2; unclear D gene. The V end lost 2 bases, the J end lost 4 bases, and 8 bases lay between the germline ends. The germline CDR1 and CDR2 sequences are SGHTA and FQGNSA. The CDR3 sequence is 13 residues long. The CDR3 region is CASSLNGVYGYTF. CDR3 bases: TGTGCCAGCAGCTTAAACGGGGTCTATGGCTACACCTTC.

This clonotype was counted only a few times. The chain is built from TRBV29-1 and TRBJ1-2; D is possibly TRBD1 (6 bases). Germline CDR1 reads SQVTM; CDR2 reads ANQGSEA. Trimming left V 7 bases short and J 2 bases short, with 14 bases between. This CDR3 has 13 residues. CDR3 in DNA: TGCAGCGGCGCAGGGGACCGCAACTATGGCTACACCTTC. Translated: CSGAGDRNYGYTF.

CDR3 nucleotide sequence: TGTGCCAGCAGCTTGGTTATTCGGAGTTACAATGAGCAGTTCTTC. Protein sequence: CASSLVIRSYNEQFF. The V call is TRBV7-6, the J call TRBJ2-1; D gene unclear. Germline assignment: CDR1 SGHVS and CDR2 FNYEAQ. V was shortened by 3 bases and J by 4 bases, with 13 bases between the two germline ends. CDR3 size: 15 residues.